The sequence of this T cell receptor (beta chain) was determined in a study of control samples from healthy donors and cancer patients. The method was immunoSEQ multiplex PCR; TCRdb's version includes in-frame clones alone and lacks a portion of them. The sample holds approximately 89,000 clones, roughly nine tenths seen once. The germline gives CDR1 MNHEY, CDR2 SVGEGT. Trimming cost V 4 bases and J 5 bases; bases outside gene matches: 8. This CDR3 has 15 residues. Sample: blood. The genes are TRBV6-2 or TRBV6-3 and TRBJ2-7; 10 positions match TRBD1. The clonotype originates from a man aged 30 to 45 in good health. CDR3 sequence (DNA): TGTGCCAGCAGTTCCGGACAGGGGGTTCGACACGAGCAGTACTTC. This codes for CASSSGQGVRHEQYF.